A single sample gave rise to the 3 T cell receptor beta chains below, sequenced in a study of early T cells in non-severe SARS-CoV-2 infection. TCRdb reprocessed the 5' RACE reads with MiXCR, giving one entry per CDR3 protein. Of about 77,000 distinct CDR3 sequences in the sample, 15% to 20% were seen once. Sequencing used whole blood. These receptors all stem from an adult who was a healthcare worker with PCR-confirmed SARS-CoV-2 infection or an uninfected control (not recorded which).

With regard to this clonotype: It is likely a read error, because the conserved phenylalanine at the end of the CDR3 is missing. The CDR3 loop is CASSQAGVGYTL. CDR3 DNA sequence: TGTGCCAGCAGCCAAGCAGGGGTTGGCTACACCCTC. This chain joins TRBV14 and TRBJ1-2, with TRBD1 as a possible D gene (6 bases). CDR3 size: 12 residues. Germline CDR1 reads SGHDN; CDR2 reads FVKESK. V shed 1 base and J shed 7 bases, with 7 bases lying between them.

There are a few counts of this clonotype. The chain uses TRBV29-1 and TRBJ2-2; perhaps TRBD1 as D (6 bases). Germline loops: CDR1 SQVTM, CDR2 ANQGSEA. The CDR3 is 11 amino acids. Trimming shortened V by 7 bases and J by 7 bases, and 10 bases separated the two germline ends. CDR3 DNA: TGCAGCGCAACAGGGAGCGGGGAGCTGTTTTTT. Translated, it gives CSATGSGELFF.

V is TRBV20-1 and J is TRBJ1-5; 8 nucleotides agree with TRBD1. Germline CDR1 is DFQATT and CDR2 is SNEGSKA (reference sequence). The CDR3 is 14 amino acids. Germline trimming cut 6 bases from V and 5 bases from J; bases unmatched to any gene: 9. CDR3: CSARTGMEHQPQHF. DNA of the CDR3: TGCAGTGCCAGGACAGGGATGGAGCATCAGCCCCAGCATTTT.